One sample yielded the 17 T cell receptor beta chains listed below, sequenced in a study of blood T cell repertoires in COVID-19 (dated by TCRdb to about 2020). Library preparation employed the immunoSEQ multiplex PCR assay. The table was pulled from immuneACCESS by TCRdb, which kept in-frame rearrangements only. Such tables lose some clones; where checked, under half of the loss comes from unresolved V genes, and the rest has no known cause. Here the sample has hundreds of thousands of clones; around 80% occur a single time. Of the sample, 18% falls within the top ten clones. Material for sequencing was peripheral blood. Receptors originate from a woman aged 80 or over with active or convalescent COVID-19.

The chain has TRBV19 and TRBJ2-1; 8 nucleotides line up with TRBD2. Germline-derived CDR1 and CDR2 are LNHDA and SQIVND (reference sequence). The trim removed 2 bases at V and 10 bases at J, leaving 10 bases unmatched. The CDR3 sequence is 15 residues long. This CDR3 is CASSIWSGRAEEQFF. CDR3 in DNA: TGTGCCAGTAGTATATGGTCCGGGAGGGCCGAGGAGCAGTTCTTC.

The sample holds a few counts of this clone. The chain has TRBV7-8 and TRBJ1-4; D perhaps matches TRBD1 (5 bases). Trimming removed 2 bases at V and 11 bases at J, with 12 bases between. There are 13 residues in the CDR3. Germline V gives CDR1 SGHVS, CDR2 FQNEAQ. Written as DNA, the CDR3 is TGTGCCAGCAGCTTACAAGGGGAAAGGAAACTGTTTTTT. This translates into CASSLQGERKLFF.

This clone has a handful of counts. The genes are TRBV7-2 and TRBJ2-7, with 10 positions matching TRBD2. J was trimmed by 2 bases and V by 3 bases; bases with no gene match: 13. Germline V gene lookup returns CDR1 SGHTA and CDR2 FQGNSA. CDR3 size: 18 residues. CDR3 loop: CASSFRASGGAPTYEQYF. CDR3 coding DNA: TGTGCCAGCAGCTTTAGGGCTAGCGGGGGAGCTCCGACCTACGAGCAGTACTTC.

The V and J genes are TRBV14 and TRBJ1-3; D remains ambiguous. V gave up 4 bases and J gave up 7 bases, with 11 bases separating them. Germline CDR1 and CDR2: SGHDN and FVKESK. The CDR3 runs 13 residues. The CDR3 is CASSRDRFNTIYF. The CDR3 region has the DNA TGTGCCAGCAGCCGCGATAGATTTAACACCATATATTTT.

The chain joins TRBV6-2 or TRBV6-3 to TRBJ2-7; D perhaps matches TRBD1 (5 bases). The ends were cut back, 5 bases at V and 3 bases at J, with 14 bases in the middle. Germline V CDR1 and CDR2: MNHEY, SVGEGT. The CDR3 sequence is 14 residues long. The CDR3 DNA is TGTGCCAGCAGTCCGCCTCCAGGGCTCTACGAGCAGTACTTC. It codes for CASSPPPGLYEQYF.

The chain joins TRBV19 to TRBJ2-5, with D uncertain. The CDR3 is 13 residues long. Germline CDR1 is LNHDA and CDR2 is SQIVND (reference sequence). Trimming removed 6 bases at V and 5 bases at J, with 13 bases between. The CDR3 loop is CASSNNSPETQYF. CDR3 bases: TGTGCCAGTAGCAACAATTCACCGGAGACCCAGTACTTC.

The chain employs TRBV6-5 and TRBJ2-3; 9 bases map to TRBD2. The CDR3 sequence is 16 residues long. With V trimmed by 2 bases and J by 5 bases, 8 bases remained unmatched. The germline V gene encodes CDR1 MNHEY and CDR2 SVGAGI. As DNA, the CDR3 is TGTGCCAGCAGTTACCAGGGCGGGGGGGCTGTAGATACGCAGTATTTT. It encodes CASSYQGGGAVDTQYF.

This clone was observed once. The chain recombines TRBV18 with TRBJ2-3; 12 nucleotides align to TRBD2. The trim removed 2 bases at V and 2 bases at J, leaving 5 bases unmatched. CDR1 is KGHSH and CDR2 is LQKENI in the germline V gene. The CDR3 has 17 residues. CDR3: CASSPSRLAGDTDTQYF. The CDR3 bases are TGTGCCAGCTCACCATCCCGACTAGCGGGAGACACAGATACGCAGTATTTT.

This clone showed up just a few times. The chain recombines TRBV4-2 with TRBJ2-1, with 12 bases matching TRBD2. The germline V gene encodes CDR1 LGHNA and CDR2 YNFKEQ. J lost 2 bases, V lost 4 bases, and 0 bases had no gene match. The CDR3 totals 15 residues. The CDR3 loop is CASSPSGRAYNEQFF. The CDR3 region has the DNA TGTGCCAGCAGCCCTAGCGGGAGGGCCTACAATGAGCAGTTCTTC.

This chain uses TRBV5-4 with TRBJ1-6; TRBD1 agrees at 10 bases. This CDR3 region has 17 residues. Germline V gene data show CDR1 as SGHNT and CDR2 as YYREEE (reference sequence). Trimming took 4 bases from V and 10 from J; bases not matched to a gene: 14. Here the CDR3 reads CASSRDRGRSLQSPLHF. Written as DNA, the CDR3 is TGTGCCAGCAGCAGAGACAGGGGGCGATCACTCCAATCACCCCTCCACTTT.

This clone has more than one count but fewer than ten. The chain recombines TRBV7-3 with TRBJ2-2; 8 positions match TRBD1. The CDR3 has 15 residues. Germline CDR1 is SGHTA and CDR2 is FQGTGA. The V and J ends lost 5 bases and 4 bases, in that order; junction bases with no gene match: 6. The CDR3 spells CASSKGQGATGELFF. The CDR3 DNA is TGTGCCAGCAGCAAAGGACAGGGAGCCACCGGGGAGCTGTTTTTT.

V is TRBV19 and J is TRBJ1-5, with TRBD1 identical over 7 bases. V lost 5 bases, J lost 2 bases, and 12 bases stayed unmatched. The CDR3 length is 17 residues. Germline V gene data show CDR1 as LNHDA and CDR2 as SQIVND (reference sequence). CDR3 loop: CASSVPRGQLGNQPQHF. The CDR3, as DNA: TGTGCCAGTAGTGTTCCACGGGGACAGCTGGGCAATCAGCCCCAGCATTTT. Complete variable domain (other parts from reference TRBV19 and TRBJ1-5): DGGITQSPKYLFRKEGQNVTLSCEQNLNHDAMYWYRQDPGQGLRLIYYSQIVNDFQKGDIAEGYSVSREKKESFPLTVTSAQKNPTAFYLCASSVPRGQLGNQPQHFGDGTRLSIL.

The chain carries TRBV19 and TRBJ2-3, with a tentative D call TRBD2 (6 bases). The germline V gene has CDR1 LNHDA and CDR2 SQIVND (reference sequence). V was cut by 3 bases and J by 6 bases, with 10 bases left in between. This CDR3 is 13 amino acids long. In nucleotides, the CDR3 is TGTGCCAGTAGTATCTCGCTAGCGGATACGCAGTATTTT. It is translated as CASSISLADTQYF.

The chain links TRBV6-6 to TRBJ2-1; 14 bases fit TRBD2. Germline V CDR1 and CDR2: MNHNY, SVGAGI (reference sequence). The CDR3 covers 16 residues. Unmatched junction bases numbered 9, after V lost 6 bases and J lost 8 bases. The CDR3 coding sequence is TGTGCCAGCAGCAACTTCGGGACTAGCGGGGGTGATGAGCAGTTCTTC. Encoded protein: CASSNFGTSGGDEQFF.

The chain links TRBV18 to TRBJ2-3; D might be TRBD2 (6 bases). Trimming pared 1 base from V and 4 bases from J, leaving 18 bases between. The CDR3 is made up of 17 amino acids. CDR1 and CDR2 from the germline V gene are KGHSH and LQKENI. CDR3 region: CASSPLGSGLRSDTQYF. As DNA, the CDR3 is TGTGCCAGCTCACCACTGGGTAGCGGATTACGATCAGATACGCAGTATTTT.

This chain joins TRBV7-2 and TRBJ2-5; D may be TRBD2 (6 bases). The CDR3 sequence is 14 residues long. The V gene lost 5 bases and the J gene lost 5 bases, with 15 bases spanning the gap. CDR1 is SGHTA, CDR2 FQGNSA, per germline. CDR3 DNA sequence: TGTGCCAGCAGCCCGGGACTGGATGGTGAGACCCAGTACTTC. Translation: CASSPGLDGETQYF.

The V and J genes are TRBV2 and TRBJ1-2; D call uncertain. The germline V gene encodes CDR1 SNHLY and CDR2 FYNNEI. Trimming cost V 6 bases and J 4 bases, with 15 bases left between them. The CDR3 sequence is 14 residues long. This chain's CDR3 is CASSPGSDFYGYTF. CDR3 DNA: TGTGCCAGCAGCCCTGGATCGGACTTCTATGGCTACACCTTC.